Detailed here is one T cell receptor (beta chain). No antigen is known for it. From germline, CDR1 is GTSNPN and CDR2 SVGIG (reference sequence). The CDR3 covers 17 residues. Trimming took 2 bases from V and 3 from J; bases not matched to a gene: 11. The isolated RNA, all of it, was reverse transcribed, so expressed TCRB transcripts were what got sequenced. The data were produced by immunoSEQ multiplex PCR, yet TCRdb's version contains in-frame clones alone and is incomplete. The repertoire includes around 250,000 clones, 11% to 15% of them detected once, and roughly 0.019% sits in the top ten. Cell sorting via CD45RO/CCR7/CD25/CD127/CD95/CD27 was performed to obtain CD4+ naive, central memory, regulatory and stem cell-like memory cells. This sample was included in a study of beta chain features in type 1 diabetes. Study findings and constraints: Insertions at VDJ junctions were less frequent in type 1 diabetes patients. These patients also deleted more nucleotides at the same junctions. When Type 1 diabetes patients were examined, their TCRB CDR3s proved moderately but significantly shorter in all four CD4+ subsets. For cells with high TCR expression, cDNA sequencing could yield over-representation.

Sequenced sample: naive CD4+ T cells from blood. The receptor's source is a man aged 25-45 years with type 1 diabetes. The chain recombines TRBV30 with TRBJ1-5; TRBD1 matches 9 bases. This CDR3 reads CAWSFRGTGPFNQPQHF. In DNA form, the CDR3 reads TGTGCCTGGAGTTTCCGGGGGACAGGGCCCTTCAATCAGCCCCAGCATTTT.